Given below is one TCR beta chain in context. Its antigen is undetermined. Mismatch with germline at one junction end may stem from a read error. The CDR3 contains 11 residues. CDR1 is SGHDT and CDR2 is YYEEEE in the germline V gene. The source of the sample is a study of blood T cells in healthy people across ages. Whole-study results and caveats: Donors of long life had a larger count of naive CD4+ cells and greater diversity than aged donors. Donor CMV infection status was unknown, possibly confounding age-related changes in expanded clonotypes.

Through a sample-barcoded 5' primer and a J-beta primer mix, a second PCR was run for roughly 7 to 12 cycles. TCRdb processed the 5' RACE reads anew with MiXCR; each CDR3 protein has one entry. Of about 620,000 distinct CDR3 sequences in the sample, 20% to 25% were seen once. The chain couples TRBV5-6 to TRBJ2-5; D not certain. The sequence came from a man between 70 and 80 years old in good health. The sample was blood. CDR3 protein: CTSSLLETPYF. CDR3 DNA sequence: TGTACCAGCAGCTTGCTAGAGACCCCGTACTTC.